Presented here are 30 T cell receptor beta chains from one specimen sequenced in a study of T cell repertoires in cytomegalovirus infection. TCRdb re-called the reads with MiXCR, one entry per CDR3 protein. The table shows around 750,000 distinct CDR3 sequences, with around a third occurring only once. These TCRs are of unknown antigen specificity. Sequenced material: cultured CD8+ T cells from PBMCs, taken from culture after CMV antigen stimulation. Receptors originate from a human donor in good health (CMV status not recorded). Some clones in this sample may be carry-over from other donors' samples.

The chain links TRBV3-1 to TRBJ1-1; D call uncertain. Deletions cut 3 bases from V and 1 base from J, with 6 bases between. The length of the CDR3 is 13 residues. The germline V gene has CDR1 LGHDT and CDR2 YNNKEL (reference sequence). CDR3 DNA sequence: TGTGCCAGCAGCCACTGGGAGAACACTGAAGCTTTCTTT. Its protein is CASSHWENTEAFF. Full variable domain (rest looked up from reference TRBV3-1 and TRBJ1-1): DTAVSQTPKYLVTQMGNDKSIKCEQNLGHDTMYWYKQDSKKFLKIMFSYNNKELIINETVPNRFSPKSPDKAHLNLHINSLELGDSAVYFCASSHWENTEAFFGQGTRLTVV.

The chain joins TRBV27 to TRBJ2-1; no reliable D call. The length of the CDR3 is 14 residues. The V end lost 5 bases, the J end lost 3 bases, and 11 bases lay between the germline ends. CDR1 MNHEY and CDR2 SMNVEV come from the germline V gene (reference sequence). The DNA of the CDR3 is TGTGCCAGCAGTCTAGACACCTTCTACAATGAGCAGTTCTTC. Translated, it gives CASSLDTFYNEQFF.

The rearrangement links TRBV6-5 to TRBJ2-1; a possible D gene is TRBD1 (6 bases). Germline CDR1 reads MNHEY; CDR2 reads SVGAGI. This CDR3 spans 13 amino acids. V was cut by 4 bases and J by 10 bases, with 14 bases left in between. CDR3 coding DNA: TGTGCCAGCAGTTTGTACAGGGTAGCAGAGCAGTTCTTC. This translates into CASSLYRVAEQFF.

The chain carries TRBV4-1 and TRBJ2-1; possibly TRBD1 or TRBD2 for D (5 bases each). V was trimmed by 3 bases and J by 8 bases, leaving 23 bases between them. This CDR3 contains 17 residues. Germline V gives CDR1 MGHRA, CDR2 YSYEKL. The CDR3 here is CASSHLMGVMGRDEQFF. DNA of the CDR3: TGCGCCAGCAGCCACCTGATGGGGGTCATGGGAAGAGATGAGCAGTTCTTC.

The table lists this clonotype with many counts. This chain connects TRBV12-5 to TRBJ2-7; TRBD1 matches 9 bases. V was pared by 5 bases and J by 5 bases, with 7 bases of the junction left unmatched. Germline V CDR1 and CDR2: LGHNT, FRNRAP. This CDR3 is 14 amino acids long. The chain's CDR3 is CASGTGTGFNEQYV. The CDR3 DNA reads TGTGCTAGTGGTACCGGGACAGGGTTTAACGAGCAGTACGTC.

J is TRBJ2-5 and V is TRBV7-6, with D perhaps TRBD2 (6 bases). CDR3 length: 15 residues. Trimming took off 0 bases at V and 9 bases at J, with 17 bases between the two ends. CDR1 and CDR2 (germline): SGHVS, FNYEAQ. The CDR3 DNA reads as TGTGCCAGCAGCTTAGCGGCGGGGCTAGCTCACTCCCAGTACTTC. The encoded protein is CASSLAAGLAHSQYF.

There are a few counts of this clonotype. V gene TRBV15 combines with J gene TRBJ2-5; TRBD2 might be the D (5 bases). The CDR3 spans 15 residues. V lost 5 bases and J lost 1, with 14 bases in between. Looked up from germline, CDR1 is LNHNV and CDR2 is YYDKDF (reference sequence). The CDR3 spells CATSGRGLLQETQYF. CDR3 DNA: TGTGCCACCAGCGGAAGAGGGTTACTCCAAGAGACCCAGTACTTC.

This clonotype showed up just once. The V gene is TRBV7-9, the J gene TRBJ2-5, with D unclear. This CDR3 is built from 14 residues. Trimming removed 4 bases at V and 5 bases at J, with 14 bases between. The germline V gene encodes CDR1 SEHNR and CDR2 FQNEAQ (reference sequence). The CDR3 loop is CASSSSQDLETQYF. CDR3 sequence (DNA): TGTGCCAGCAGCTCCTCCCAGGACCTGGAGACCCAGTACTTC.

This clonotype has a handful of counts. The chain combines TRBV5-1 with TRBJ2-1, with 8 nucleotides matching TRBD1. From germline, CDR1 is SGHRS and CDR2 YFSETQ. With 3 bases clipped from V and 8 bases from J, the junction kept 10 bases outside the gene matches. The CDR3 spans 15 residues. The DNA for the CDR3 is TGCGCCAGCAGCTGGCACGACAGGGGTTTCGATGAGCAGTTCTTC. Protein product: CASSWHDRGFDEQFF. The variable domain in full, completed from reference TRBV5-1 and TRBJ2-1, reads KAGVTQTPRYLIKTRGQQVTLSCSPISGHRSVSWYQQTPGQGLQFLFEYFSETQRNKGNFPGRFSGRQFSNSRSEMNVSTLELGDSALYLCASSWHDRGFDEQFFGPGTRLTVL.

This clonotype was counted between two and nine times. The chain recombines TRBV10-3 with TRBJ1-3; D is perhaps TRBD1 (5 bases). The CDR3 runs to 18 residues. CDR1 ENHRY and CDR2 SYGVKD come from the germline V gene. V was cut by 4 bases and J by 0 bases, with 19 bases left in between. In nucleotides, the CDR3 is TGTGCCATCAGTGGGCTACACAGGACGGGAAACTCTGGAAACACCATATATTTT. Its translation: CAISGLHRTGNSGNTIYF.

The rearrangement links TRBV7-6 to TRBJ2-2; maybe TRBD1 (6 bases). Germline V CDR1 and CDR2: SGHVS, FNYEAQ. The ends were cut back, 7 bases at V and 10 bases at J, with 16 bases in the middle. The CDR3 extends over 13 amino acids. CDR3 nucleotides: TGTGCCAGCACCATCGAGAGGGGGTTGGAGCTGTTTTTT. This sequence encodes CASTIERGLELFF.

This clonotype was seen more than once but under ten times. This chain joins TRBV7-9 and TRBJ1-4; D gene unclear. Trimming stripped 4 bases from V and 5 bases from J, with 8 bases between. The length of the CDR3 is 13 residues. Germline V lookup: CDR1 SEHNR, CDR2 FQNEAQ (reference sequence). The CDR3 DNA reads TGTGCCAGCAGCTCTCCTATGAATGAAAAACTGTTTTTT. The encoded protein is CASSSPMNEKLFF.

In its sample, this clonotype was seen many times. J is TRBJ1-5 and V is TRBV7-2, with D unclear. The CDR3 runs to 13 residues. Germline-derived CDR1 and CDR2 are SGHTA and FQGNSA. V lost 5 bases, J lost 9 bases, and 14 bases lay in between. CDR3 DNA sequence: TGTGCCAGCAGCGTAGGACTGATAGCGCCCCAGCATTTT. Amino acids: CASSVGLIAPQHF.

Points on this clonotype: At one end, the junction sequence differs from germline, possibly due to a read error. Here the CDR3 DNA reads TGTGCCGGCAGTTCAACAGGGCCGATAGATACGCAGTATTTT. Translating gives CAGSSTGPIDTQYF. This sequence joins TRBV12-3 or TRBV12-4 and TRBJ2-3, with D possibly matching TRBD1 (6 bases). This CDR3 is built from 14 residues.

The rearrangement joins TRBV7-6 to TRBJ1-2; tentatively, D is TRBD1 (6 bases). V shed 4 bases and J shed 7 bases, with 16 bases lying between them. CDR3 length equals 14 residues. Germline loops: CDR1 SGHVS, CDR2 FNYEAQ. The CDR3 protein is CASSSSPGAGGYTF. CDR3 DNA: TGTGCCAGCAGCTCCTCCCCGGGGGCGGGTGGCTACACCTTC.

In this sample, this clonotype turned up once. This chain links TRBV15 with TRBJ1-2, with no clear D. The germline gives CDR1 LNHNV, CDR2 YYDKDF (reference sequence). V was clipped by 3 bases and J by 6 bases, with 8 bases between them. The CDR3 is 12 amino acids. CDR3 DNA sequence: TGTGCCACCAGCAGCGCCAAGGATGGCTACACCTTC. Its protein is CATSSAKDGYTF.

The chain recombines TRBV25-1 with TRBJ2-1; 13 nucleotides align to TRBD2. V lost 5 bases to trimming and J lost 8 bases; unmatched junction nucleotides: 6. The CDR3 is 15 residues long. Germline lookup yields CDR1 MGHDK and CDR2 SYGVNS. CDR3 protein: CASSTSGGASHEQFF. The CDR3 coding sequence is TGTGCCAGCAGTACTAGCGGGGGGGCGAGCCATGAGCAGTTCTTC. Filled out from reference TRBV25-1 and TRBJ2-1, the complete variable domain reads EADIYQTPRYLVIGTGKKITLECSQTMGHDKMYWYQQDPGMELHLIHYSYGVNSTEKGDLSSESTVSRIRTEHFPLTLESARPSHTSQYLCASSTSGGASHEQFFGPGTRLTVL.

This clonotype was seen more than once but under ten times. CDR3 sequence: CASSSDRFSTDTQYF. The DNA of the CDR3 is TGTGCCAGCAGTTCCGACCGTTTTAGCACAGATACGCAGTATTTT. The chain links TRBV12-3 or TRBV12-4 to TRBJ2-3, with unresolved D. The CDR3 is 15 residues long. Trimming stripped 4 bases from V and 0 bases from J, with 11 bases between.

This clonotype was seen ten or more times. The chain employs TRBV7-8 and TRBJ2-1, with TRBD2 identical over 8 bases. This CDR3 is 14 amino acids long. Germline V gene lookup returns CDR1 SGHVS and CDR2 FQNEAQ. Trimming removed 2 bases from V and 10 bases from J; junction bases left unmatched: 7. The CDR3 nucleotides read TGTGCCAGCAGCTTAACCGGGACTAGGCGGGAGCAGTTCTTC. Amino acids: CASSLTGTRREQFF.

The V and J genes are TRBV4-1 and TRBJ2-1; a weak D match, TRBD2 (7 bases). This CDR3 comprises 17 residues. Germline assignment: CDR1 MGHRA and CDR2 YSYEKL. V was cut by 0 bases and J by 5 bases, with 17 bases left in between. DNA of the CDR3: TGCGCCAGCAGCCAAGAAATTTCGGGGGGCCTTCACAATGAGCAGTTCTTC. As protein: CASSQEISGGLHNEQFF.

This rearrangement joins TRBV10-3 to TRBJ2-6; unclear D gene. CDR1 is ENHRY, CDR2 SYGVKD, per germline. With 10 bases removed from V and 0 bases from J, the gap between germline ends came to 10 bases. The CDR3 has 14 residues. The CDR3 sequence is CATLSGSGANVLTF. CDR3 DNA sequence: TGTGCCACCTTGTCAGGCTCTGGGGCCAACGTCCTGACTTTC.

At least ten counts were recorded for this clonotype. The rearrangement links TRBV7-9 to TRBJ1-5; 9 bases are a match to TRBD1. Trimming at V came to 4 bases and at J to 6 bases, leaving 4 bases not matched to a gene. The CDR3 spans 14 residues. Germline V gene lookup returns CDR1 SEHNR and CDR2 FQNEAQ (reference sequence). This CDR3 is CASSWGQGIQPQHF. The CDR3 bases are TGTGCCAGCAGCTGGGGACAGGGAATTCAGCCCCAGCATTTT.

The chain carries TRBV27 and TRBJ1-2, with a possible D match to TRBD1 (6 bases). The CDR3 loop spans 17 amino acids. Germline assignment: CDR1 MNHEY and CDR2 SMNVEV (reference sequence). V gave up 6 bases and J gave up 3 bases, with 23 bases separating them. The CDR3 loop is CASSYLPGGGPDYGYTF. As DNA, the CDR3 is TGTGCCAGCAGCTACCTCCCTGGGGGGGGGCCCGACTATGGCTACACCTTC.

Points on this clonotype: A clone one base away is much larger, so this may be a read error. The chain links TRBV12-3 or TRBV12-4 to TRBJ2-5; D call uncertain. The CDR3 runs to 13 residues. CDR3 region: CANSFGSQETQYF. CDR3 DNA: TGTGCCAACAGTTTTGGGTCCCAAGAGACCCAGTACTTC.

This chain links TRBV7-9 with TRBJ2-7, with 8 positions matching TRBD2. The junction had 11 bases not matched to a gene; V was cut back by 5 bases and J by 5 bases. Germline V gene sequence: CDR1 SEHNR, CDR2 FQNEAQ (reference sequence). This CDR3 is 15 amino acids long. The CDR3 nucleotides read TGTGCCAGCAGCGTAGGCGGGGGGTACTTCCACGAGCAGTACGTC. As protein: CASSVGGGYFHEQYV.

A few counts support this clonotype. V gene TRBV27 combines with J gene TRBJ2-3; D is undetermined. The CDR3 is 13 residues long. Germline CDR1 MNHEY, CDR2 SMNVEV (reference sequence). V was shortened by 8 bases and J by 1 base, with 10 bases between the two germline ends. In nucleotides, the CDR3 is TGTGCCAGCCAAGAGTTGGGCACAGATACGCAGTATTTT. This encodes CASQELGTDTQYF.

This clonotype has at least ten counts. V gene TRBV2 combines with J gene TRBJ1-1, with D uncertain. The germline CDR1 and CDR2 sequences are SNHLY and FYNNEI. V was pared by 6 bases and J by 10 bases, with 9 bases between. The CDR3 spans 10 residues. This CDR3 reads CASRDHGAFF. The CDR3 DNA reads as TGTGCCAGCAGGGACCACGGAGCTTTCTTT. The full variable domain, completed using reference TRBV2 and TRBJ1-1, is EPEVTQTPSHQVTQMGQEVILRCVPISNHLYFYWYRQILGQKVEFLVSFYNNEISEKSEIFDDQFSVERPDGSNFTLKIRSTKLEDSAMYFCASRDHGAFFGQGTRLTVV.

V and J are TRBV7-6 and TRBJ1-1; TRBD1 might be the D (5 bases). This CDR3 spans 14 amino acids. Trimming removed 3 bases from V and 1 base from J, with 9 bases in between. Germline CDR1 reads SGHVS; CDR2 reads FNYEAQ. This CDR3 is CASSFAQANTEAFF. DNA of the CDR3: TGTGCCAGCAGCTTTGCACAGGCGAACACTGAAGCTTTCTTT.

This clonotype was picked up many times. The rearrangement uses TRBV11-2 and TRBJ2-1; D unclear. From germline, CDR1 is SGHAT and CDR2 FQNNGV. The V end lost 5 bases, the J end lost 8 bases, and 22 bases lay between the germline ends. CDR3 length equals 16 residues. CDR3 bases: TGTGCCAGCAGCCGTGTCAATGACATGGGTAGGGATGAGCAGTTCTTC. Amino acids: CASSRVNDMGRDEQFF.

The V and J genes are TRBV5-4 and TRBJ2-1; 8 nucleotides line up with TRBD2. Germline trimming cut 0 bases from V and 6 bases from J; bases unmatched to any gene: 14. Germline V gene data show CDR1 as SGHNT and CDR2 as YYREEE (reference sequence). The CDR3 has 18 residues. CDR3 protein: CASSLDIRWTGTSNEQFF. CDR3 nucleotide sequence: TGTGCCAGCAGCTTGGATATCAGGTGGACCGGGACTAGCAATGAGCAGTTCTTC.